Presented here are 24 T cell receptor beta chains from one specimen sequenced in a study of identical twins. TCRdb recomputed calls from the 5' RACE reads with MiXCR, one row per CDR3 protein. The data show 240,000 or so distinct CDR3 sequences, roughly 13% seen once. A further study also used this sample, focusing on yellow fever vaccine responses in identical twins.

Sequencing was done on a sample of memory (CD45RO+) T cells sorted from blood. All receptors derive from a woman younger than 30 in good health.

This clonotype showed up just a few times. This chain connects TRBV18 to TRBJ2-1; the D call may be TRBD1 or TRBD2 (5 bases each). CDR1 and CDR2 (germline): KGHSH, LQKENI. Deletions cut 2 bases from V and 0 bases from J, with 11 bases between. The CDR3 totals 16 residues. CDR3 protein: CASSPGGPTSYNEQFF. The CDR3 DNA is TGTGCCAGCTCACCAGGGGGACCTACCTCCTACAATGAGCAGTTCTTC.

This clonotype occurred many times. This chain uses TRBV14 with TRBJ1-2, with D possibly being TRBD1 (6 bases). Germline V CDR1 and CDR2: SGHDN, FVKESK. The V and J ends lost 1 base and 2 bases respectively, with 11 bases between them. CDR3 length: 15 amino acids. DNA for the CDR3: TGTGCCAGCAGCCAAGCTCCGGACAGAAACTATGGCTACACCTTC. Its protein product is CASSQAPDRNYGYTF.

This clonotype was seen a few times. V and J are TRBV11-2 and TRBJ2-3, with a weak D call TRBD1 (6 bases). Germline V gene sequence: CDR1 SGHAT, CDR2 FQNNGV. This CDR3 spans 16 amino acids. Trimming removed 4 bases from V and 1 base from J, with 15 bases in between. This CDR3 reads CASSSQGRARTDTQYF. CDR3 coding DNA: TGTGCCAGCAGCTCACAGGGAAGGGCTCGCACAGATACGCAGTATTTT.

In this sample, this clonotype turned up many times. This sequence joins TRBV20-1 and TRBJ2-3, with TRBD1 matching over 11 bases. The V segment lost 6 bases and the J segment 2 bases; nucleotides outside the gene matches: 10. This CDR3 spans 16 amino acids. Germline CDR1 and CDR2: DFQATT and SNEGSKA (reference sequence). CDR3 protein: CSAPGQGAITTDTQYF. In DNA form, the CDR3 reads TGCAGTGCGCCCGGACAGGGGGCGATAACCACAGATACGCAGTATTTT.

The CDR3 loop is CASSPGVGKGGLETQYF. The DNA for the CDR3 is TGTGCCAGCAGCCCTGGGGTTGGCAAGGGGGGGTTAGAGACCCAGTACTTC. V and J are TRBV7-2 and TRBJ2-5, with D tentatively TRBD2 (7 bases). Between the trimmed V and J ends, which lost 5 bases and 4 bases, there was a span of 23 bases. The CDR3 totals 17 residues. Germline CDR1 and CDR2: SGHTA and FQGNSA.

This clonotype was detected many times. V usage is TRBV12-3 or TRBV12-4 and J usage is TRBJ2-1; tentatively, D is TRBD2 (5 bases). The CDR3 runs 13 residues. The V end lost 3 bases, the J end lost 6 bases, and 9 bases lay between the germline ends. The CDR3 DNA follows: TGTGCCAGCAGTTTCGGAGGTAGCAATGAGCAGTTCTTC. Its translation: CASSFGGSNEQFF.

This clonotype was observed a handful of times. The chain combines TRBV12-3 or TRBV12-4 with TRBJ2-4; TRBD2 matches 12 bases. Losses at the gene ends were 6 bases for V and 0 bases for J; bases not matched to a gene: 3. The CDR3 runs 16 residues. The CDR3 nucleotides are TGTGCCAGCAGCCTAGCGGGAGGGGCAGCCAAAAACATTCAGTACTTC. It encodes CASSLAGGAAKNIQYF.

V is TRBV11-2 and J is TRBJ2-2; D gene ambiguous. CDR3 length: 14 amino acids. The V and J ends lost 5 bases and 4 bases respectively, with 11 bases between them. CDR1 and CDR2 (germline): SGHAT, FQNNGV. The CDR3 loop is CASSILHSTGELFF. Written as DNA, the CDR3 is TGTGCCAGCAGCATCCTCCATAGCACCGGGGAGCTGTTTTTT.

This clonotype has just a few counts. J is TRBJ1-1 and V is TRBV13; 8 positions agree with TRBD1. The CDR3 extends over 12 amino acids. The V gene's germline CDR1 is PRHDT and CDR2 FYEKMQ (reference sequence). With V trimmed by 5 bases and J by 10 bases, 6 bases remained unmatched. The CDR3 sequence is CASSKQGGTAFF. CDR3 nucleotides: TGTGCCAGCAGCAAACAGGGGGGGACAGCTTTCTTT.

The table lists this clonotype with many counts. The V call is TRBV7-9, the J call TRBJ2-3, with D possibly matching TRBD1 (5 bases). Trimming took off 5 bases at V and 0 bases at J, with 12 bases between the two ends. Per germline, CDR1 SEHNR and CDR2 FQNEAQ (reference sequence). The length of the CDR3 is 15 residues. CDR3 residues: CASSRTDRSTDTQYF. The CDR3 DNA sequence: TGTGCCAGCAGCCGGACCGACAGAAGCACAGATACGCAGTATTTT. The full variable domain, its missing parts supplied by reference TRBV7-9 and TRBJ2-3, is DTGVSQNPRHKITKRGQNVTFRCDPISEHNRLYWYRQTLGQGPEFLTYFQNEAQLEKSRLLSDRFSAERPKGSFSTLEIQRTEQGDSAMYLCASSRTDRSTDTQYFGPGTRLTVL.

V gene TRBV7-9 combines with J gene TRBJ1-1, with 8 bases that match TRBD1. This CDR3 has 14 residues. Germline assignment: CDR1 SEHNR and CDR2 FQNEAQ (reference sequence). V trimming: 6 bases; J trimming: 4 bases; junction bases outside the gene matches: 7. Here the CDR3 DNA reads TGTGCCAGCAGGCTAGGACAGGGAAGCACTGAAGCTTTCTTT. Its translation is CASRLGQGSTEAFF.

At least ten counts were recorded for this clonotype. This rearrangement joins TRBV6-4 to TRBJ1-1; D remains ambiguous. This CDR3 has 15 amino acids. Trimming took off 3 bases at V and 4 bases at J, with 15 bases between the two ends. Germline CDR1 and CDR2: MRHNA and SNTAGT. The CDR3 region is CASSDQDGSSTEAFF. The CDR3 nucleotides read TGTGCCAGCAGTGATCAAGATGGCAGTAGCACTGAAGCTTTCTTT.

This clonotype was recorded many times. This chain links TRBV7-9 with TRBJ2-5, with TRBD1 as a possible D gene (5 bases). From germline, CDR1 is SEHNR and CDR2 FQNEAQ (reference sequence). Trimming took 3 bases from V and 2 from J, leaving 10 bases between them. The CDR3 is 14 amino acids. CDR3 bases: TGTGCCAGCAGCTTCCAGGGTAGACAAGAGACCCAGTACTTC. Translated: CASSFQGRQETQYF.

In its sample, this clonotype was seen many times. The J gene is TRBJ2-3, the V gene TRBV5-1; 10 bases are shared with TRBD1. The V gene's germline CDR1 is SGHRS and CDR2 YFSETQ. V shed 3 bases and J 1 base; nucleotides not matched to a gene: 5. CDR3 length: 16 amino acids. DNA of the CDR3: TGCGCCAGCAGCTCACAAGGGACAGGGGGCACAGATACGCAGTATTTT. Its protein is CASSSQGTGGTDTQYF.

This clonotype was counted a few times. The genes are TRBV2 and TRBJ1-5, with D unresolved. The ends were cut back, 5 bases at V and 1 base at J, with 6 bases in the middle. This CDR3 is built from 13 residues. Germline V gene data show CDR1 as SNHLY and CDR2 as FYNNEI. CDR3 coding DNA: TGTGCCAGCAGTCTACCAAGCAATCAGCCCCAGCATTTT. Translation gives CASSLPSNQPQHF.

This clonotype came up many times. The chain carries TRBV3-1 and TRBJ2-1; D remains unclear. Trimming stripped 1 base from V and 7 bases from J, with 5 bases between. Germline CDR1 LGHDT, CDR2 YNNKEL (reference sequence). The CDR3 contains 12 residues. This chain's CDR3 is CASSQGVNEQFF. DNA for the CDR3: TGTGCCAGCAGCCAAGGGGTAAATGAGCAGTTCTTC.

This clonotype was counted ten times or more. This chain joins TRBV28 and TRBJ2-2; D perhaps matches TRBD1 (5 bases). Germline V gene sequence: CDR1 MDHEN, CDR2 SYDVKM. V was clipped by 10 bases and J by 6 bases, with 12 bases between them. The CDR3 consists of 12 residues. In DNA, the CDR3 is TGTGCCACCAGGGAAATTCCCGGGGAGCTGTTTTTT. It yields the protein CATREIPGELFF.

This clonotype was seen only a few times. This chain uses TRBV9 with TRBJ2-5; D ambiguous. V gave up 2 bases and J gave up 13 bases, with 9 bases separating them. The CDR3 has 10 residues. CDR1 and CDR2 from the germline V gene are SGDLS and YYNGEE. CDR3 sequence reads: CASSVAPPYF. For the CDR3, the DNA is TGTGCCAGCAGCGTCGCTCCCCCGTACTTC.

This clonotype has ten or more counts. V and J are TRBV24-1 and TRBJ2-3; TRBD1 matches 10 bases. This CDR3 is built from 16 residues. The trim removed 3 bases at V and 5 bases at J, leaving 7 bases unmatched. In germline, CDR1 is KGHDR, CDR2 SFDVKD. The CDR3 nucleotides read TGTGCCACCAGTGATCCCGGGACAGGGGTAGAAGATACGCAGTATTTT. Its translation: CATSDPGTGVEDTQYF.

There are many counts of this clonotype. The CDR3 spells CASSPSGGGYEQYF. CDR3 in DNA: TGTGCCAGCAGCCCGAGCGGGGGGGGCTACGAGCAGTACTTC. V and J are TRBV7-2 and TRBJ2-7, with 10 bases aligning to TRBD2. The CDR3 is 14 residues long. Germline CDR1 is SGHTA and CDR2 is FQGNSA. Trimming removed 5 bases from V and 3 bases from J; junction bases left unmatched: 4.

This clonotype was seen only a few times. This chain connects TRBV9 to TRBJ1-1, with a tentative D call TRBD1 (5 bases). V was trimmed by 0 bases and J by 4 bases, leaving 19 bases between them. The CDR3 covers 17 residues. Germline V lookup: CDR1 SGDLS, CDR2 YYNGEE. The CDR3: CASSVVGETFWGTEAFF. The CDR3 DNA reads TGTGCCAGCAGCGTAGTAGGGGAGACATTCTGGGGCACTGAAGCTTTCTTT.

The CDR3 sequence is CASSPFSVQQETQYF. Written as DNA, the CDR3 is TGTGCCAGCTCACCATTCTCTGTACAACAAGAGACCCAGTACTTC. The V call is TRBV18, the J call TRBJ2-5; no clear D. CDR1 is KGHSH, CDR2 LQKENI, per germline. The V and J ends lost 2 bases and 2 bases respectively, with 12 bases between them. This CDR3 region has 15 residues.

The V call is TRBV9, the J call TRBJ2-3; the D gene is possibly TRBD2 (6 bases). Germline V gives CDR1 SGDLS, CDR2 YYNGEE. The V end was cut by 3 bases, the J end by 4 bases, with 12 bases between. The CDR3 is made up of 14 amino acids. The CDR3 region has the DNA TGTGCCAGCAGCGGTATTAGCGGTTCAGATACGCAGTATTTT. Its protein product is CASSGISGSDTQYF.

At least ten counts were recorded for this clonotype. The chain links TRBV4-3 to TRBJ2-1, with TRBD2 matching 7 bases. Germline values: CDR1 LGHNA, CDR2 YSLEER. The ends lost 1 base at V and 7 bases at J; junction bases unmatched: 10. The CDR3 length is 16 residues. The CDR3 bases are TGCGCCAGCAGCCAAGTAAGCGGGATGGGGGGAAATGAGCAGTTCTTC. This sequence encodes CASSQVSGMGGNEQFF.